Below, one T cell receptor beta chain is given with its context. The CDR3 totals 14 residues. Germline V lookup: CDR1 KGHSH, CDR2 LQKENI. V was trimmed by 3 bases and J by 3 bases, leaving 11 bases between them. In the original workflow: Nucleated cell counts were estimated from reference gene primer amplification. Profiling relied on immunoSEQ multiplex PCR, and the TCRdb table lists in-frame clones only, not all of them. That table furnishes V, J and clone size, whereas the DNA furnished D and trimming. The table has about 54,000 clones, about 87% seen once. These data are taken from a study of blood T cell repertoires in COVID-19.

The receptor comes from a human donor in a cohort sampled during active COVID-19. The sequenced material came from peripheral blood. The chain links TRBV18 to TRBJ1-2, with D possibly being TRBD1 (6 bases). The DNA of the CDR3 is TGTGCCAGCTCACCCTACCGACAGGACTATGGCTACACCTTC. This gives the protein CASSPYRQDYGYTF.